The next 11 T cell receptor beta chains were all read from a single sample in a study of blood T cell repertoires in COVID-19. The protocol was immunoSEQ multiplex PCR, while the TCRdb copy is restricted to in-frame clones and leaves out a portion. The sample has 120,000 to 150,000 clones, over 80% seen once; the top ten hold roughly 37%. The sample taken for sequencing was peripheral blood. These receptors came from a man in his fifties who had recovered from COVID-19.

This chain connects TRBV6-1 to TRBJ2-5; 15 nucleotides align to TRBD2. Per the germline V gene, CDR1 is MNHNS and CDR2 is SASEGT. The V segment lost 3 bases and the J segment 2 bases; nucleotides outside the gene matches: 4. CDR3 length equals 17 residues. The CDR3 spells CASSEGLAGGLQETQYF. The CDR3 DNA reads TGTGCCAGCAGTGAGGGACTAGCGGGGGGCCTACAAGAGACCCAGTACTTC.

V usage is TRBV4-3 and J usage is TRBJ2-1; D perhaps matches TRBD2 (6 bases). The CDR3 has 16 residues. V lost 0 bases and J 2 bases, leaving 11 bases between the germline ends. Germline loops: CDR1 LGHNA, CDR2 YSLEER. CDR3 nucleotide sequence: TGCGCCAGCAGCCAAGATCGGGGACTTGCCTACAATGAGCAGTTCTTC. Translation gives CASSQDRGLAYNEQFF.

The rearrangement uses TRBV5-5 and TRBJ2-3, with 7 positions matching TRBD1. Germline-derived CDR1 and CDR2 are SGHKS and YYEKEE (reference sequence). Germline trimming cut 2 bases from V and 5 bases from J; bases unmatched to any gene: 11. The CDR3 length is 16 residues. This chain's CDR3 is CASSLVRQGNGDTQYF. DNA for the CDR3: TGTGCCAGCAGCTTAGTTCGACAGGGAAACGGAGATACGCAGTATTTT.

V gene TRBV6-5 combines with J gene TRBJ2-3; 7 bases are shared with TRBD1. V shed 7 bases and J 1 base; nucleotides not matched to a gene: 5. Germline V CDR1 and CDR2: MNHEY, SVGAGI. The CDR3 is made up of 14 amino acids. CDR3 DNA sequence: TGTGCCAGCACTTGGGACAGAGGCACAGATACGCAGTATTTT. It yields the protein CASTWDRGTDTQYF.

The rearrangement joins TRBV10-3 to TRBJ1-1, with D possibly matching TRBD1 (6 bases). V was trimmed by 6 bases and J by 11 bases, leaving 19 bases between them. The V gene's germline CDR1 is ENHRY and CDR2 SYGVKD. The CDR3 is made up of 13 amino acids. The CDR3 reads CAISTGYGARAFF. For the CDR3, the DNA is TGTGCCATCAGCACAGGGTACGGGGCCCGCGCTTTCTTT.

In regard to this clone: In the same sample, other DNA sequences code for this CDR3. This chain uses TRBV11-2 with TRBJ1-1; perhaps TRBD1 as D (5 bases). This CDR3 is 13 amino acids long. V was clipped by 0 bases and J by 3 bases, with 5 bases between them. The germline V gene encodes CDR1 SGHAT and CDR2 FQNNGV. CDR3 protein: CASSLDRDTEAFF. Written as DNA, the CDR3 is TGTGCCAGCAGCTTAGACAGGGACACTGAAGCTTTCTTT. The full variable domain, with the rest looked up from reference TRBV11-2 and TRBJ1-1, is EAGVAQSPRYKIIEKRQSVAFWCNPISGHATLYWYQQILGQGPKLLIQFQNNGVVDDSQLPKDRFSAERLKGVDSTLKIQPAKLEDSAVYLCASSLDRDTEAFFGQGTRLTVV.

The CDR3 sequence is CASRTGTGSTDTQYF. Written as DNA, the CDR3 is TGTGCCAGCAGAACCGGGACAGGGAGCACAGATACGCAGTATTTT. The gene calls are TRBV6-5 and TRBJ2-3; 9 bases align to TRBD1. J gave up 0 bases and V 6 bases, and 4 bases lay outside the gene matches. The CDR3 is 15 residues long. CDR1 MNHEY and CDR2 SVGAGI come from the germline V gene.

The chain uses TRBV13 and TRBJ2-1; TRBD2 is a possible D gene (7 bases). The CDR3 is made up of 14 amino acids. CDR1 PRHDT and CDR2 FYEKMQ come from the germline V gene (reference sequence). Trimming took 2 bases from V and 8 from J, leaving 13 bases between them. The CDR3 here is CASSLKRGAHEQFF. DNA for the CDR3: TGTGCCAGCAGCTTAAAACGGGGGGCCCATGAGCAGTTCTTC.

This chain connects TRBV24-1 to TRBJ2-7; 7 bases map to TRBD2. The V gene's germline CDR1 is KGHDR and CDR2 SFDVKD. Losses at the gene ends were 4 bases for V and 2 bases for J; bases not matched to a gene: 10. This CDR3 region has 16 residues. The DNA for the CDR3 is TGTGCCACCAGTGACCTGCGGTTGCGGGGGACCTACGAGCAGTACTTC. The encoded protein is CATSDLRLRGTYEQYF.

This clone was seen only once. The rearrangement links TRBV3-1 (or the pseudogene TRBV3-2) to TRBJ2-3, with D tentatively TRBD2 (6 bases). The CDR3 extends over 15 amino acids. The V and J ends lost 3 bases and 1 base respectively, with 11 bases between them. The germline V gene has CDR1 LGHDT and CDR2 YNNKEL (reference sequence). CDR3 amino acids: CASSHRGGGTDTQYF. The CDR3 DNA sequence: TGTGCCAGCAGCCACCGCGGCGGGGGCACAGATACGCAGTATTTT.

V usage is TRBV27 and J usage is TRBJ2-7, with 7 bases matching TRBD2. Germline V gene lookup returns CDR1 MNHEY and CDR2 SMNVEV (reference sequence). This CDR3 has 14 amino acids. Unmatched junction bases numbered 5, after V lost 3 bases and J lost 3 bases. The CDR3 region is CASSFARDYYEQYF. The CDR3 nucleotides are TGTGCCAGCAGTTTCGCCAGGGACTACTACGAGCAGTACTTC.